One sample yielded the 26 T cell receptor beta chains listed below, sequenced in a study of blood T cell repertoires in COVID-19. TCRdb's copy holds only in-frame clones and misses some; the assay was immunoSEQ multiplex PCR. This table holds some 180,000 clones, roughly 86% found once. The sequenced sample consisted of peripheral blood. Receptor source: a woman older than 75 with COVID-19, enrolled during active disease.

The J gene is TRBJ1-1, the V gene TRBV5-1, with 7 nucleotides matching TRBD1. Germline-derived CDR1 and CDR2 are SGHRS and YFSETQ. The trim removed 3 bases at V and 4 bases at J, leaving 9 bases unmatched. The CDR3 contains 15 residues. CDR3 bases: TGCGCCAGCAGCTGGCAAGGAGGGGGCGGCACTGAAGCTTTCTTT. The encoded protein is CASSWQGGGGTEAFF.

V and J are TRBV5-6 and TRBJ2-7, with D possibly matching TRBD1 (6 bases). The V end was cut by 2 bases, the J end by 5 bases, with 11 bases between. Germline CDR1 reads SGHDT; CDR2 reads YYEEEE. This CDR3 is 13 amino acids long. CDR3 region: CASSFGQIHEQYF. The CDR3 DNA sequence: TGTGCCAGCAGCTTCGGACAGATCCACGAGCAGTACTTC.

The chain joins TRBV4-1 to TRBJ1-5; 11 nucleotides line up with TRBD1. This CDR3 comprises 16 residues. Germline V CDR1 and CDR2: MGHRA, YSYEKL. The junction had 3 bases not matched to a gene; V was cut back by 1 base and J by 4 bases. CDR3 in DNA: TGCGCCAGCAGCCAAGTGGGGACAGGGGGGAATCAGCCCCAGCATTTT. This sequence encodes CASSQVGTGGNQPQHF.

V gene TRBV19 combines with J gene TRBJ2-5, with 8 bases fitting TRBD1. Germline CDR1 and CDR2: LNHDA and SQIVND (reference sequence). The CDR3 has 13 residues. The ends lost 5 bases at V and 9 bases at J; junction bases unmatched: 8. The CDR3 here is CASSHKGQGAQYF. The CDR3 region has the DNA TGTGCCAGTAGTCACAAAGGACAGGGCGCCCAGTACTTC.

CDR3 nucleotides: TGTGCCAGCAGCGTAGATGTCCTTAGCACAGATACGCAGTATTTT. Protein: CASSVDVLSTDTQYF. The chain employs TRBV9 and TRBJ2-3; no definite D call. V dropped 0 bases and J dropped 0 bases, with 8 bases sitting between them. The germline gives CDR1 SGDLS, CDR2 YYNGEE. The CDR3 has 15 amino acids.

The rearrangement uses TRBV7-8 and TRBJ2-2, with TRBD1 as a possible D gene (5 bases). The V and J ends lost 4 bases and 5 bases respectively, with 14 bases between them. CDR3 size: 15 residues. Germline CDR1 SGHVS, CDR2 FQNEAQ. CDR3 residues: CASSYRDRGTGELFF. The DNA for the CDR3 is TGTGCCAGCAGCTACCGAGACAGAGGTACCGGGGAGCTGTTTTTT.

The chain has TRBV5-4 and TRBJ2-1, with 9 bases matching TRBD2. The germline gives CDR1 SGHNT, CDR2 YYREEE (reference sequence). CDR3 length equals 16 residues. Trimming removed 0 bases from V and 1 base from J; junction bases left unmatched: 2. The CDR3 loop is CASSLASGNSYNEQFF. The CDR3 bases are TGTGCCAGCAGCTTGGCTAGCGGGAATTCCTACAATGAGCAGTTCTTC.

This clone was detected a few times. The genes are TRBV28 and TRBJ2-3; the match to TRBD1 covers 10 bases. This CDR3 spans 16 amino acids. The germline CDR1 and CDR2 sequences are MDHEN and SYDVKM. After removal of 4 bases from V and 4 bases from J, the junction contained 8 bases not matched to a gene. CDR3 nucleotide sequence: TGTGCCAGCAGTTCAACGGGACAGGGGTTCTCAGATACGCAGTATTTT. This sequence encodes CASSSTGQGFSDTQYF.

This clone was recorded once. CDR3 bases: TGTGCCAGCAGCCAACTAGCGGGAGTGGGGGAGCTGTTTTTT. It is translated as CASSQLAGVGELFF. The gene calls are TRBV3-1 (or the pseudogene TRBV3-2) and TRBJ2-2, with 10 bases fitting TRBD2. The CDR3 is made up of 14 amino acids. CDR1 is LGHDT, CDR2 YNNKEL, per germline (reference sequence). V lost 2 bases and J lost 8; bases outside the gene matches: 2.

The gene calls are TRBV19 and TRBJ2-5; 8 nucleotides align to TRBD1. CDR1 is LNHDA, CDR2 SQIVND, per germline (reference sequence). CDR3 size: 14 residues. V dropped 5 bases and J dropped 4; count of bases not matched to a gene: 6. This CDR3 reads CASSLRQGRETQYF. For the CDR3, the DNA is TGTGCCAGTAGTCTCCGACAGGGGAGAGAGACCCAGTACTTC.

This rearrangement joins TRBV3-1 (or the pseudogene TRBV3-2) to TRBJ1-6; tentative D call: TRBD1 (5 bases). CDR1 is LGHDT and CDR2 is YNNKEL in the germline V gene (reference sequence). The germline V and J ends were trimmed by 1 base and 7 bases, with 11 bases remaining between them. The CDR3 consists of 15 residues. CDR3 protein: CASSQGPTGNSPLHF. Written as DNA, the CDR3 is TGTGCCAGCAGCCAAGGTCCCACAGGAAATTCACCCCTCCACTTT.

The chain uses TRBV5-4 and TRBJ1-1, with unresolved D. The CDR3 spans 13 residues. Germline V gene sequence: CDR1 SGHNT, CDR2 YYREEE (reference sequence). The V end was cut by 0 bases, the J end by 4 bases, with 7 bases between. The CDR3 sequence: CASSLASVTEAFF. In DNA form, the CDR3 reads TGTGCCAGCAGCTTGGCCTCGGTCACTGAAGCTTTCTTT. Using reference TRBV5-4 and TRBJ1-1 for the parts outside the CDR3, the full variable domain is ETGVTQSPTHLIKTRGQQVTLRCSSQSGHNTVSWYQQALGQGPQFIFQYYREEENGRGNFPPRFSGLQFPNYSSELNVNALELDDSALYLCASSLASVTEAFFGQGTRLTVV.

The V gene is TRBV28, the J gene TRBJ1-6; D not resolved. V was trimmed by 6 bases and J by 9 bases, leaving 15 bases between them. The CDR3 is 14 residues long. Germline lookup yields CDR1 MDHEN and CDR2 SYDVKM. Written as DNA, the CDR3 is TGTGCCAGCAGCCTCCGGGATCATATTTCACCCCTCCACTTT. Protein sequence: CASSLRDHISPLHF.

The chain combines TRBV28 with TRBJ1-2, with 7 nucleotides matching TRBD1. The CDR3 length is 14 residues. Germline CDR1 is MDHEN and CDR2 is SYDVKM. V was clipped by 5 bases and J by 8 bases; unmatched bases: 11. CDR3 coding DNA: TGTGCCAGCAGTCTGGACAGGACTGTTGGGGGCTACACCTTC. It codes for CASSLDRTVGGYTF.

The genes are TRBV7-2 and TRBJ2-2; D is undetermined. The length of the CDR3 is 14 residues. The V and J ends lost 1 base and 2 bases respectively, with 5 bases between them. CDR1 SGHTA and CDR2 FQGNSA come from the germline V gene. The CDR3 loop reads CASSLDYNTGELFF. The CDR3 region has the DNA TGTGCCAGCAGCTTAGACTATAACACCGGGGAGCTGTTTTTT.

This chain links TRBV9 with TRBJ1-1; D is unclear. CDR1 and CDR2 from the germline V gene are SGDLS and YYNGEE. V gave up 0 bases and J gave up 3 bases, with 9 bases separating them. This CDR3 is built from 14 residues. CDR3 sequence (DNA): TGTGCCAGCAGCGTAGGTGCGGAGGACACTGAAGCTTTCTTT. This encodes CASSVGAEDTEAFF.

The gene calls are TRBV5-5 and TRBJ2-3, with D possibly matching TRBD2 (5 bases). The V and J ends lost 4 bases and 6 bases respectively, with 18 bases between them. The CDR3 is 15 residues long. CDR1 and CDR2 from the germline V gene are SGHKS and YYEKEE (reference sequence). CDR3 protein: CASSRTGLYSDTQYF. CDR3 coding DNA: TGTGCCAGCAGCCGTACTGGACTGTATTCGGATACGCAGTATTTT.

This rearrangement joins TRBV4-3 to TRBJ2-3; D is undetermined. CDR1 and CDR2 from the germline V gene are LGHNA and YSLEER. V was cut by 1 base and J by 2 bases, with 10 bases left in between. The length of the CDR3 is 15 residues. The CDR3 loop reads CASSQGSSNTDTQYF. In DNA form, the CDR3 reads TGCGCCAGCAGCCAAGGGAGTTCTAACACAGATACGCAGTATTTT.

This clone has only one observation. V usage is TRBV7-7 and J usage is TRBJ2-7; possible D gene TRBD2, 6 bases. Germline V lookup: CDR1 SSHAT, CDR2 FNYEAQ (reference sequence). The CDR3 is 14 amino acids. Here the CDR3 reads CASLTREKAYEQYF. DNA of the CDR3: TGTGCTAGCCTTACCCGGGAGAAGGCCTACGAGCAGTACTTC.

V and J are TRBV7-9 and TRBJ2-7; 10 bases are shared with TRBD2. Germline V gene lookup returns CDR1 SEHNR and CDR2 FQNEAQ (reference sequence). After removal of 2 bases from V and 0 bases from J, the junction contained 4 bases not matched to a gene. The CDR3 extends over 16 amino acids. In DNA form, the CDR3 reads TGTGCCAGCAGCTTAACACTAGCGGGGTCCTCCTACGAGCAGTACTTC. It yields the protein CASSLTLAGSSYEQYF.

A word on this clone: Other nucleotide sequences in the sample specify the same CDR3. The chain joins TRBV5-4 to TRBJ1-1; D is undetermined. Trimming left V 0 bases short and J 5 bases short, with 11 bases between. The CDR3 sequence is 14 residues long. CDR1 and CDR2 from the germline V gene are SGHNT and YYREEE (reference sequence). This CDR3 is CASSLVEGGTEAFF. CDR3 sequence (DNA): TGTGCCAGCAGCTTGGTGGAGGGAGGGACTGAAGCTTTCTTT.

This chain uses TRBV5-5 with TRBJ2-2, with D hard to call. This CDR3 has 17 residues. Germline V gene lookup returns CDR1 SGHKS and CDR2 YYEKEE (reference sequence). V dropped 0 bases and J dropped 4 bases, with 16 bases sitting between them. Here the CDR3 reads CASSLAWRAASTGELFF. DNA of the CDR3: TGTGCCAGCAGCTTGGCGTGGCGTGCGGCATCCACCGGGGAGCTGTTTTTT.

The rearrangement links TRBV6-1 to TRBJ1-2; D ambiguous. Trimming removed 3 bases at V and 8 bases at J, with 13 bases between. CDR3 length equals 13 residues. The germline V gene encodes CDR1 MNHNS and CDR2 SASEGT. The CDR3 DNA is TGTGCCAGCAGTGATAACCCAAGCCGCGGCTACACCTTC. Its protein is CASSDNPSRGYTF.

The chain employs TRBV7-2 and TRBJ2-2; D possibly corresponds to TRBD2 (7 bases). Trimming took 5 bases from V and 2 from J, leaving 21 bases between them. CDR1 is SGHTA and CDR2 is FQGNSA in the germline V gene. The CDR3 spans 18 residues. The CDR3 region has the DNA TGTGCCAGCAGCAAACCTTGGGGGGGGCGTAGCAACACCGGGGAGCTGTTTTTT. Protein: CASSKPWGGRSNTGELFF.

This clone appeared a few times. DNA for the CDR3: TGTGCCAGCAGTTCCGCACAGGGGGATGGCTACACCTTC. It specifies CASSSAQGDGYTF. This sequence joins TRBV5-6 and TRBJ1-2; 8 positions agree with TRBD1. V lost 5 bases, J lost 6 bases, and 6 bases stayed unmatched. Looked up from germline, CDR1 is SGHDT and CDR2 is YYEEEE. The CDR3 covers 13 residues.

The chain employs TRBV6-5 and TRBJ2-3; D gene unclear. The germline CDR1 and CDR2 sequences are MNHEY and SVGAGI. The V end lost 1 base, the J end lost 2 bases, and 10 bases lay between the germline ends. This CDR3 region has 15 residues. The CDR3 nucleotides are TGTGCCAGCAGTTACTTCAGTATCCCCACAGATACGCAGTATTTT. Residues: CASSYFSIPTDTQYF.